Each of the 9 T cell receptor beta chains below was sequenced from the same sample in a study of post-analysis software for immune sequencing data. Broader study findings: TRBV5-6, TRBV5-1 and TRBV20-1 belonged to a set of roughly five TRBV segments that were more frequent in patients than controls.

These receptors lack a known antigen. Sequencing libraries made from TCR beta cDNA carried unique molecular identifiers. TCRdb fed the PCR reads into MiXCR, producing one record per CDR3 protein. Here the sample spans approximately 690,000 distinct CDR3 sequences, about 60% being singletons. The sample taken for sequencing was blood. Receptors were obtained from a girl between 2 and 10 years old with multiple sclerosis.

Here the CDR3 DNA reads TGTGCCAGCAGCTTAGACGGCGGAAAAGGAGGCTACACCTTC. It encodes CASSLDGGKGGYTF. V usage is TRBV7-2 and J usage is TRBJ1-2, with D unresolved. This CDR3 is built from 14 residues. In germline, CDR1 is SGHTA, CDR2 FQGNSA. V lost 1 base to trimming and J lost 8 bases, with 14 bases between them. Full variable domain (outside the CDR3, taken from reference TRBV7-2 and TRBJ1-2): GAGVSQSPSNKVTEKGKDVELRCDPISGHTALYWYRQSLGQGLEFLIYFQGNSAPDKSGLPSDRFSAERTGGSVSTLTIQRTQQEDSAVYLCASSLDGGKGGYTFGSGTRLTVV.

The chain has TRBV29-1 and TRBJ1-4, with D maybe TRBD1 (6 bases). V was clipped by 6 bases and J by 7 bases, with 15 bases between them. The CDR3 has 13 residues. Germline-derived CDR1 and CDR2 are SQVTM and ANQGSEA. Written as DNA, the CDR3 is TGCAGCGTGGTAGGTGGAGGGGGTGAAAAACTGTTTTTT. Translation gives CSVVGGGGEKLFF. Looking up the rest from reference TRBV29-1 and TRBJ1-4 gives the full variable domain: SAVISQKPSRDICQRGTSLTIQCQVDSQVTMMFWYRQQPGQSLTLIATANQGSEATYESGFVIDKFPISRPNLTFSTLTVSNMSPEDSSIYLCSVVGGGGEKLFFGSGTQLSVL.

The V and J genes are TRBV5-1 and TRBJ2-7; D remains unclear. Germline V gene data show CDR1 as SGHRS and CDR2 as YFSETQ. V was trimmed by 5 bases and J by 3 bases, leaving 15 bases between them. The CDR3 loop spans 14 amino acids. CDR3 residues: CASSLWGFGYEQYF. As DNA, the CDR3 is TGCGCCAGCAGTTTGTGGGGTTTTGGCTACGAGCAGTACTTC. Full variable domain (outside the CDR3, taken from reference TRBV5-1 and TRBJ2-7): KAGVTQTPRYLIKTRGQQVTLSCSPISGHRSVSWYQQTPGQGLQFLFEYFSETQRNKGNFPGRFSGRQFSNSRSEMNVSTLELGDSALYLCASSLWGFGYEQYFGPGTRLTVT.

The gene calls are TRBV7-2 and TRBJ2-3; D is unclear. Germline CDR1 reads SGHTA; CDR2 reads FQGNSA. The CDR3 extends over 16 amino acids. V was cut by 5 bases and J by 6 bases, with 21 bases left in between. The CDR3 DNA reads as TGTGCCAGCAGCCGGAACGCTATAGCTTCACGCGATACGCAGTATTTT. Encoded protein: CASSRNAIASRDTQYF. The whole variable domain, remainder taken from reference TRBV7-2 and TRBJ2-3, is GAGVSQSPSNKVTEKGKDVELRCDPISGHTALYWYRQSLGQGLEFLIYFQGNSAPDKSGLPSDRFSAERTGGSVSTLTIQRTQQEDSAVYLCASSRNAIASRDTQYFGPGTRLTVL.

This clonotype was observed a handful of times. This sequence joins TRBV28 and TRBJ1-1; D gene uncertain. The ends were cut back, 6 bases at V and 5 bases at J, with 7 bases in the middle. The CDR3 length is 11 residues. The germline CDR1 and CDR2 sequences are MDHEN and SYDVKM. The CDR3 nucleotides read TGTGCCAGCAGGCGATTGACTGAAGCTTTCTTT. This encodes CASRRLTEAFF.

The V call is TRBV5-1, the J call TRBJ1-1, with 7 bases identical to TRBD1. Germline V gene lookup returns CDR1 SGHRS and CDR2 YFSETQ. V gave up 3 bases and J gave up 1 base; unmatched junction bases: 6. The CDR3 extends over 15 amino acids. DNA for the CDR3: TGCGCCAGCAGCTCTACAGGGGTCGGGAACACTGAAGCTTTCTTT. It codes for CASSSTGVGNTEAFF.

This clonotype has a handful of counts. The chain couples TRBV29-1 to TRBJ2-1, with 8 bases aligning to TRBD1. Germline V gives CDR1 SQVTM, CDR2 ANQGSEA. The CDR3 consists of 12 residues. V lost 7 bases and J lost 7; bases outside the gene matches: 6. The CDR3 here is CSGGQGANEQFF. CDR3 DNA: TGCAGCGGGGGGCAGGGGGCGAATGAGCAGTTCTTC.

V gene TRBV5-1 combines with J gene TRBJ2-1; 9 bases line up with TRBD2. The CDR3 is made up of 14 amino acids. V was clipped by 5 bases and J by 8 bases; unmatched bases: 8. Germline V gives CDR1 SGHRS, CDR2 YFSETQ. CDR3 DNA: TGCGCCAGCAGAGGTAGCGGGAGTTTCGATGAGCAGTTCTTC. Its translation: CASRGSGSFDEQFF.

The genes are TRBV7-6 and TRBJ2-3; TRBD2 agrees at 12 bases. CDR3 length: 16 residues. The J segment lost 7 bases and the V segment lost 5 bases, leaving 10 bases of the junction unmatched. Germline V gene sequence: CDR1 SGHVS, CDR2 FNYEAQ. The chain's CDR3 is CASSPSTSGSPNTQYF. CDR3 in DNA: TGTGCCAGCAGCCCTTCGACTAGCGGGAGCCCAAATACGCAGTATTTT.